This T cell receptor (beta chain) comes out of a study of T cells in Graves' hyperthyroidism and ophthalmopathy (dated by TCRdb to between 2019 and 2020). At the level of the whole study: Peripheral blood was sampled at the time of initial diagnosis, prior to any treatment. A discovery cohort of approximately 97 patients, 43 with Graves' ophthalmopathy and approximately 57 with stable Graves' hyperthyroidism, was used to find distinguishing TCR V-J signatures. Prospective prediction of ophthalmopathy was tested in an independent validation cohort of 18 to 20 hyperthyroidism patients and some 17 patients who later progressed to ophthalmopathy. For training and testing, the roughly 97 patients in the discovery cohort were randomly divided in a 7:3 ratio. In about six Graves' hyperthyroidism patients, the study also compared T-cell repertoires from thyroid tissue with T-cell repertoires from blood. After sampling, hyperthyroidism patients received methimazole starting at 30 mg daily, and ophthalmopathy patients received high-dose intravenous methylprednisolone. The paper describes TCR Vbeta CDR3 sequencing of 120 to 150 peripheral blood samples, made up of about 41 ophthalmopathy patients, 70 to 75 hyperthyroidism patients and some 17 progressor patients.

Ophthalmopathy patients had moderately to severely active disease, Clinical Activity Score of at least 3, NOSPECS grade of at least 4, and duration under 3 months. Any patient with an uncontrolled infection, another autoimmune disease, pregnancy or lactation was excluded. Diagnoses relied on clinical symptoms, serum thyroxine and TRAb, thyroid ultrasound and orbital computed tomography. PBMCs were separated from under 12 ml of fresh peripheral blood using Ficoll-Paque density gradient centrifugation. Total RNA was extracted using Trizol reagent, and RNA quality was assessed on an Agilent 2100 Bioanalyzer. About this clonotype: Its antigen target is currently unknown. Per-base quality was not reported, and no clone a single base away is much larger than it.

From the cysteine up to the phenylalanine, the CDR3 has a length of 13 residues. The kept DNA is CDR3 alone, 39 bases in frame from the first base. For this chain, trimming is 5 bases at the V end and 3 bases at the J end, and the number of junction bases without a gene match is 4. Amplification of TCR beta CDR3 regions was carried out from RNA transcripts. The first round of RT-PCR for the TCR CDR3 was performed with the HTBI primer set and the Qiagen OneStep RT-PCR kit. A second multiplex PCR round built the libraries, followed by size selection and purification. The libraries were sequenced on an Illumina HiSeq2000 using paired-end 100 bp reads. In the original analysis: SOAPnuke was used to process the raw data, with reads discarded if the reads contained adapters or uncalled bases, had a mean Phred below 15, or lacked an exact constant-primer or identifier match. COPE v1.2.5 was used to merge the high-quality paired reads, and each unique nucleotide sequence was defined as a clonotype. Clonotypes were aligned to IMGT TRBV, TRBD and TRBJ reference segments using MiTCR v1.1. The analysis included only V-J combinations with a frequency above 0.0001, which together covered 98% to 99.2% of the repertoires. A TCS score was defined as the ratio of F50 (clonal expansion) to E x V (chaos), with BLOSUM62-based TCRdist applied between CDR3 peptides within each V-J. Welch's t-statistics and random forest reduced some 510 V-J features to 13, which were used in a naive Bayes classifier (R e1071). TCRdb applied fastp at Q25 and MiXCR to the public reads, then kept only in-frame beta chains. Identical CDR3 proteins give one entry, which carries the most common genes and DNA. TCRdb, rather than the study authors, made the V and J calls. The sample table records a few hundred thousand distinct CDR3 sequences; around 18% of these occur just once. The ten largest clones add up to over 35% of the sample.

On the study overall, not on this receptor specifically: No statistical method was used to fix the sample size in advance, and group allocation was not hidden from the investigators. A 13 V-J signature model separated ophthalmopathy from stable hyperthyroidism, with roughly 88% sensitivity and about 81% specificity in cross-validation and 80%/75% in testing. Most expanded thyroid clonotypes (frequency above 0.001) were also found in blood, which suggests that blood repertoires may mirror thyroid immune responses. In validation, the model predicted progression to ophthalmopathy with 55% to 71% sensitivity and less than 80% specificity, a median of around six months before onset.

Recombination connected TRBV12-3 or TRBV12-4 to TRBJ2-7, with 7 central nucleotides matching TRBD1. This TCR came from a man aged 18 to 29 with Graves' ophthalmopathy. The specimen sequenced was blood. The CDR3 region has the sequence CASSHDRDYEQYF. The sequenced DNA: TGTGCCAGCAGTCATGACAGGGACTACGAGCAGTACTTC.